The 20 T cell receptor beta chains presented below share a single source sample, sequenced in a study of T cells in tuberculosis. Produced via immunoSEQ multiplex PCR; TCRdb's table is partial and in-frame only. The data show roughly 60,000 clones, 81% seen once. Sorting used thawed, overnight-rested PBMC stained with anti-CD3, a viability dye and GMM-loaded CD1B tetramer. The lipid loaded on the CD1B tetramers was C32 glucose monomycolate from Rhodococcus equi. Input material: CD1b-GMM tetramer-negative cells sorted from PBMCs. These receptors were taken from an adult woman with latent tuberculosis.

The chain combines TRBV19 with TRBJ1-6, with D possibly matching TRBD1 (5 bases). This CDR3 spans 15 amino acids. With 6 bases removed from V and 7 bases from J, the gap between germline ends came to 16 bases. Germline V CDR1 and CDR2: LNHDA, SQIVND (reference sequence). For the CDR3, the DNA is TGTGCCAGTAGCAGGGAAGTAAGTGGCAATTCACCCCTCCACTTT. Translating gives CASSREVSGNSPLHF.

The J gene is TRBJ2-1, the V gene TRBV7-8, with unresolved D. Germline CDR1 reads SGHVS; CDR2 reads FQNEAQ. The CDR3 spans 12 residues. Trimming removed 4 bases at V and 10 bases at J, with 11 bases between. As DNA, the CDR3 is TGTGCCAGCAGCTCGTGGATGGAGGAGCAGTTCTTC. As protein: CASSSWMEEQFF.

The chain is built from TRBV6-1 and TRBJ2-7; D is possibly TRBD1 (6 bases). V was cut by 7 bases and J by 4 bases, with 17 bases left in between. This CDR3 comprises 14 residues. In germline, CDR1 is MNHNS, CDR2 SASEGT. CDR3 protein: CASIGQPPGYEQYF. CDR3 DNA: TGTGCCAGCATCGGACAGCCCCCGGGGTACGAGCAGTACTTC.

About this clone itself: Other DNA variants within this sample encode the same CDR3. The genes are TRBV9 and TRBJ2-3, with D unresolved. V lost 1 base, J lost 1 base, and 4 bases lay in between. The germline CDR1 and CDR2 sequences are SGDLS and YYNGEE. The CDR3 loop spans 13 amino acids. CDR3: CASSVQGTDTQYF. CDR3 DNA: TGTGCCAGCAGCGTACAGGGCACAGATACGCAGTATTTT.

The gene calls are TRBV5-6 and TRBJ1-4, with D perhaps matching TRBD1 (6 bases). The CDR3 has 17 residues. V shed 2 bases and J shed 2 bases, with 16 bases lying between them. Germline CDR1 is SGHDT and CDR2 is YYEEEE. This CDR3 reads CASSLRITGTTNEKLFF. CDR3 DNA: TGTGCCAGCAGCTTAAGAATAACAGGGACCACTAATGAAAAACTGTTTTTT.

This clone was observed a single time. The chain employs TRBV9 and TRBJ2-1, with 9 bases matching TRBD2. Germline CDR1 is SGDLS and CDR2 is YYNGEE. The CDR3 loop spans 15 amino acids. V lost 2 bases, J lost 4 bases, and 4 bases stayed unmatched. The chain's CDR3 is CASSVAGGGYNEQFF. Written as DNA, the CDR3 is TGTGCCAGCAGCGTGGCGGGGGGGGGTTACAATGAGCAGTTCTTC.

This chain links TRBV9 with TRBJ2-1; 11 positions match TRBD2. The V gene's germline CDR1 is SGDLS and CDR2 YYNGEE. The CDR3 sequence is 15 residues long. V shed 0 bases and J 10 bases; nucleotides not matched to a gene: 6. The CDR3 bases are TGTGCCAGCAGCGTAGAGGGACTAGCGGTACGGGAGCAGTTCTTC. Its protein product is CASSVEGLAVREQFF.

The chain links TRBV21-1 to TRBJ1-2. TRBV21-1 counts as a pseudogene. This CDR3 has 15 residues. The CDR3 DNA reads as TGTGCCAGCAGCAGGGCTGAGGGAGGGTTCTATGGCTACACCTTC. It specifies CASSRAEGGFYGYTF.

This clone was detected once. This chain connects TRBV7-9 to TRBJ1-2, with 12 bases matching TRBD1. Germline CDR1 SEHNR, CDR2 FQNEAQ (reference sequence). Trimming at V came to 5 bases and at J to 2 bases, leaving 3 bases not matched to a gene. This CDR3 is 15 amino acids long. Written as DNA, the CDR3 is TGTGCCAGCAGCCCAGGGACAGGGGGCAACTATGGCTACACCTTC. It encodes CASSPGTGGNYGYTF.

This chain connects TRBV7-9 to TRBJ1-1, with D possibly TRBD1 on 6 matching bases. Per germline, CDR1 SEHNR and CDR2 FQNEAQ (reference sequence). V was trimmed by 0 bases and J by 6 bases, leaving 11 bases between them. CDR3 length: 14 amino acids. In DNA, the CDR3 is TGTGCCAGCAGCTTAGCGAAGACAGGCCCTGAAGCTTTCTTT. Encoded protein: CASSLAKTGPEAFF. Using reference TRBV7-9 and TRBJ1-1 for the parts outside the CDR3, the full variable domain is DTGVSQNPRHKITKRGQNVTFRCDPISEHNRLYWYRQTLGQGPEFLTYFQNEAQLEKSRLLSDRFSAERPKGSFSTLEIQRTEQGDSAMYLCASSLAKTGPEAFFGQGTRLTVV.

V is TRBV4-3 and J is TRBJ2-7; D is possibly TRBD2 (7 bases). The CDR3 is 16 amino acids. From germline, CDR1 is LGHNA and CDR2 YSLEER. Between the trimmed V and J ends, which lost 0 bases and 3 bases, there was a span of 15 bases. As DNA, the CDR3 is TGCGCCAGCAGCCAAGAGATGGGGGGGGCCTACTACGAGCAGTACTTC. Translated: CASSQEMGGAYYEQYF.

The V gene is TRBV7-2, the J gene TRBJ2-1; TRBD2 matches at 11 bases. CDR1 and CDR2 from the germline V gene are SGHTA and FQGNSA. The CDR3 runs to 17 residues. V lost 3 bases and J lost 4; bases outside the gene matches: 8. The CDR3 here is CASSFQGGTSGYNEQFF. Written as DNA, the CDR3 is TGTGCCAGCAGCTTCCAGGGGGGGACTAGCGGTTACAATGAGCAGTTCTTC.

The V gene is TRBV4-2, the J gene TRBJ2-1, with 14 bases identical to TRBD2. The trim removed 4 bases at V and 0 bases at J, leaving 14 bases unmatched. The CDR3 sequence is 21 residues long. Germline CDR1 is LGHNA and CDR2 is YNFKEQ. CDR3 protein: CASSRYVGLAGATSSYNEQFF. CDR3 sequence (DNA): TGTGCCAGCAGCCGATACGTGGGACTAGCGGGAGCGACTAGCTCCTACAATGAGCAGTTCTTC.

This clone occurred once. This rearrangement joins TRBV19 to TRBJ1-1; TRBD1 aligns across 10 bases. Germline V gives CDR1 LNHDA, CDR2 SQIVND (reference sequence). Trimming took 7 bases from V and 0 from J; bases not matched to a gene: 8. The CDR3 runs to 16 residues. This CDR3 reads CASKRTGGAMNTEAFF. For the CDR3, the DNA is TGTGCCAGTAAGAGGACAGGGGGAGCGATGAACACTGAAGCTTTCTTT.

The chain couples TRBV4-2 to TRBJ1-5; 7 nucleotides line up with TRBD1. The V gene end was trimmed by 0 bases and the J gene end by 0 bases; junction bases not matched to a gene: 2. This CDR3 spans 16 amino acids. The V gene's germline CDR1 is LGHNA and CDR2 YNFKEQ. CDR3 sequence reads: CASSQDTGASNQPQHF. In nucleotides, the CDR3 is TGTGCCAGCAGCCAAGATACAGGGGCTAGCAATCAGCCCCAGCATTTT.

The chain is built from TRBV7-8 and TRBJ2-3; no clear D. V was clipped by 3 bases and J by 1 base, with 14 bases between them. The CDR3 length is 16 residues. Looked up from germline, CDR1 is SGHVS and CDR2 is FQNEAQ. The CDR3 loop is CASSFSPGSGTDTQYF. DNA of the CDR3: TGTGCCAGCAGCTTTTCCCCCGGGTCCGGCACAGATACGCAGTATTTT.

This clone has just one count. The rearrangement links TRBV7-2 to TRBJ2-4; 9 nucleotides match TRBD1. Looked up from germline, CDR1 is SGHTA and CDR2 is FQGNSA. The CDR3 covers 16 residues. J was trimmed by 3 bases and V by 1 base; bases with no gene match: 4. This chain's CDR3 is CASSLVRTGVKNIQYF. The CDR3 DNA follows: TGTGCCAGCAGCTTAGTTCGGACAGGGGTCAAAAACATTCAGTACTTC.

The chain uses TRBV6-1 and TRBJ1-1; D is unresolved. The CDR3 totals 13 residues. CDR1 is MNHNS, CDR2 SASEGT, per germline. Trimming took off 5 bases at V and 2 bases at J, with 9 bases between the two ends. In DNA form, the CDR3 reads TGTGCCAGCAGTCCTCCGTTTAACACTGAAGCTTTCTTT. This sequence encodes CASSPPFNTEAFF.

This clone has just a few counts. The chain links TRBV5-4 to TRBJ1-1; unclear D gene. CDR3 length: 14 amino acids. Between the trimmed V and J ends, which lost 3 bases and 1 base, there was a span of 10 bases. Looked up from germline, CDR1 is SGHNT and CDR2 is YYREEE (reference sequence). The CDR3 bases are TGTGCCAGCAGCTCCCTGGGAGCGAACACTGAAGCTTTCTTT. It codes for CASSSLGANTEAFF.

The rearrangement joins TRBV7-2 to TRBJ2-5, with 8 bases matching TRBD2. CDR1 is SGHTA and CDR2 is FQGNSA in the germline V gene. Trimming removed 5 bases from V and 10 bases from J; junction bases left unmatched: 15. CDR3 length equals 15 residues. The DNA for the CDR3 is TGTGCCAGCAGCCCGAGAGAGCGGGGGACCTGGATCCAGTACTTC. This codes for CASSPRERGTWIQYF.